Included here is one T cell receptor (beta chain) sequence, with context. There are a few counts of this clone. Its target antigen remains unknown. It has no much larger one-base neighbor in the sample; base qualities were not kept. The data stem from a study of T cells after posttransplantation cyclophosphamide (dated by TCRdb to the mid-2010s). The study in broad terms: Using TRB sequencing, the study followed how the T cell repertoire reconstituted after myeloablative bone marrow transplantation in which posttransplantation cyclophosphamide served as GVHD prophylaxis. Public TRB sequences were queried against a database of over 3,000 sequences associated with responses to pathogens, tumor antigens, self-antigens and alloantigens. Antigen receptor sequencing covered samples from roughly 35 PTCy-treated patients and 16 of their related bone marrow donors. Because TRA and TRB clonality correlated tightly in fewer than 10 samples, the subsequent TCR analyses were limited to TRB only. Up to 3 additional blood samples from 2 to 5.2 years after transplant were also TRB-sequenced in 3 patients, as was pretransplant blood from a handful of patients. TRB sequencing was performed on blood from all 35 or so PTCy patients with 1-year posttransplant specimens. Overall study results and their limits: Across fewer than 55 patients, TRB clonality was highly associated with recipient CMV seropositivity and CMV reactivation, and PTCy diversity was similar to diversity in CNI/methotrexate controls. The TRB repertoires of T cells infiltrating skin or GI tract showed only limited overlap with the TRB repertoires of T cells in blood. Donor-recipient similarity was low at 1-2 months but increased during the first year, and donor CD8+ memory clones often dominated later blood repertoires.

V is cut by 1 base and J by 0 bases, and the space between the germline ends is 8 bases. Inclusive of the bounding cysteine and phenylalanine, the CDR3 is 15 residues long. Just the 45-base CDR3 DNA is kept, in frame starting at base 1. The germline V gene (reference sequence) yields SEHNR for CDR1 and FQNEAQ for CDR2. On the day of marrow donation, related bone marrow donors gave peripheral blood samples. Peripheral blood and bone marrow mononuclear cells were isolated by Ficoll-Hypaque density centrifugation and cryopreserved. TRB sequencing used genomic DNA with the immunoSEQ assay at survey resolution or the hsTCRB kit. The paper's data handling went like this. The immunoSEQ software handled the initial read processing, while the LymphoSeq R package was used for the repertoire analyses. Clonality was computed as 1 minus normalized Shannon entropy; Gini coefficient was also calculated for each TRB dataset. Phenotypes of unsorted samples were inferred by mapping TRB sequences from sorted subsets of the recipient or donor onto unsorted samples of the same recipient. This is the immuneACCESS table as TCRdb keeps it, with only in-frame sequences that have V and J called. A part of the clones is gone; compared with another copy, unresolved V genes explain less than half, and the rest is unexplained. The D gene and trimming were derived from the DNA, and the V and J assignments and clone size from that table. The table puts 40,000 to 45,000 clones in this sample, none counted just once. The ten largest clones capture less than 2.5% of the sample.

This clonotype originated in a man aged 35-49 years in good health, CMV-negative, and a related stem cell transplant donor. The V gene is TRBV7-9 and the J gene is TRBJ2-3; the D gene is perhaps TRBD2, from 5 matching bases. Specimen: PBMCs. The sequence in DNA is TGTGCCAGCAGCTTAGAGGGAGATAGCACAGATACGCAGTATTTT. It is translated as CASSLEGDSTDTQYF.